Presented here are 20 T cell receptor beta chains from one specimen sequenced in a study of cytomegalovirus exposure and HLA in healthy donors. It was with 60 Vbeta and 13 Jbeta primers that the PCR ran. Method: immunoSEQ multiplex PCR; TCRdb's copy keeps in-frame clones and lacks some. The data contain more than 110,000 clones, around three quarters of them singletons. What was sequenced was PBMCs. Source of these receptors: a man aged 25-45 years in good health and CMV-seronegative.

The chain joins TRBV6-7 to TRBJ1-1, with D unclear. TRBV6-7 is filed as an ORF, its function uncertain. Trimming cost V 0 bases and J 2 bases, with 7 bases left between them. The CDR3 is 14 residues long. The CDR3 sequence: CASSYSRINTEAFF. The CDR3 nucleotides are TGTGCCAGCAGTTACTCGAGGATAAACACTGAAGCTTTCTTT.

The genes are TRBV5-1 and TRBJ1-5; the D gene is possibly TRBD1 (6 bases). V lost 4 bases, J lost 0 bases, and 14 bases lay in between. Germline V CDR1 and CDR2: SGHRS, YFSETQ. This CDR3 spans 16 amino acids. The CDR3 loop is CASSPGQPHSNQPQHF. CDR3 nucleotides: TGCGCCAGCAGCCCCGGACAGCCCCATAGCAATCAGCCCCAGCATTTT.

This chain connects TRBV7-3 to TRBJ1-2, with TRBD1 as a possible D gene (6 bases). The germline V gene has CDR1 SGHTA and CDR2 FQGTGA. The germline V and J ends were trimmed by 4 bases and 4 bases, with 10 bases remaining between them. The CDR3 spans 13 residues. The CDR3: CASSSTGAYGYTF. The CDR3 coding sequence is TGTGCCAGCAGCTCGACAGGCGCCTATGGCTACACCTTC.

With respect to this clone: Sequence at one end of the junction differs from germline and may be a read error. This chain links TRBV28 with TRBJ2-7; TRBD1 matches at 8 bases. The CDR3 is 14 amino acids. Germline lookup yields CDR1 MDHEN and CDR2 SYDVKM. The CDR3 sequence is CASRGAGTGRHRNF. CDR3 nucleotide sequence: TGTGCCAGCAGAGGAGCCGGGACAGGCCGCCATAGGAACTTC.

The V gene is TRBV30, the J gene TRBJ1-1, with D unclear. The V gene lost 2 bases and the J gene lost 4 bases, with 11 bases spanning the gap. Germline V gene lookup returns CDR1 GTSNPN and CDR2 SVGIG (reference sequence). There are 13 residues in the CDR3. CDR3 sequence reads: CAWSKAGITEAFF. The CDR3 DNA reads as TGTGCCTGGAGTAAGGCAGGCATCACTGAAGCTTTCTTT.

The chain employs TRBV2 and TRBJ2-5; 7 positions match TRBD2. The CDR3 is made up of 21 amino acids. The germline CDR1 and CDR2 sequences are SNHLY and FYNNEI. V shed 8 bases and J 4 bases; nucleotides not matched to a gene: 31. CDR3 sequence: CASLPLRSSGTSGKGTETQYF. CDR3 coding DNA: TGTGCCAGCCTGCCTCTTCGTTCTAGCGGCACCTCTGGGAAGGGGACAGAGACCCAGTACTTC. Full variable domain (outside the CDR3, taken from reference TRBV2 and TRBJ2-5): EPEVTQTPSHQVTQMGQEVILRCVPISNHLYFYWYRQILGQKVEFLVSFYNNEISEKSEIFDDQFSVERPDGSNFTLKIRSTKLEDSAMYFCASLPLRSSGTSGKGTETQYFGPGTRLLVL.

This chain links TRBV7-3 with TRBJ2-3; D is possibly TRBD2 (5 bases). Germline loops: CDR1 SGHTA, CDR2 FQGTGA. V was shortened by 5 bases and J by 3 bases, with 15 bases between the two germline ends. This CDR3 is 15 amino acids long. CDR3 in DNA: TGTGCCAGCAGCCCATCGGGGAGATGGACAGATACGCAGTATTTT. Translation gives CASSPSGRWTDTQYF.

The V call is TRBV6-9, the J call TRBJ1-5; no firm D call. The germline CDR1 and CDR2 sequences are MNHGY and SVAAGI. The CDR3 length is 14 residues. V was cut by 2 bases and J by 4 bases, with 9 bases left in between. The CDR3 coding sequence is TGTGCCAGCAGTTATGTGGGAGGGAATCAGCCCCAGCATTTT. Its translation: CASSYVGGNQPQHF.

This rearrangement joins TRBV6-4 to TRBJ1-1; 9 bases match TRBD1. Germline values: CDR1 MRHNA, CDR2 SNTAGT. V lost 0 bases, J lost 4 bases, and 3 bases stayed unmatched. The CDR3 loop spans 15 amino acids. The CDR3: CASSDSPTGGTEAFF. The CDR3 bases are TGTGCCAGCAGTGACTCCCCGACAGGGGGCACTGAAGCTTTCTTT.

The rearrangement links TRBV28 to TRBJ1-1; no definite D call. Germline V gene data show CDR1 as MDHEN and CDR2 as SYDVKM. This CDR3 contains 13 residues. V dropped 5 bases and J dropped 2 bases, with 9 bases sitting between them. CDR3 sequence (DNA): TGTGCCAGCAGTCGGGATACTAACACTGAAGCTTTCTTT. Protein: CASSRDTNTEAFF.

This chain joins TRBV28 and TRBJ1-2, with 9 positions matching TRBD1. The CDR3 consists of 13 residues. Unmatched junction bases numbered 6, after V lost 5 bases and J lost 8 bases. Germline V gene sequence: CDR1 MDHEN, CDR2 SYDVKM. DNA of the CDR3: TGTGCCAGCAGTCAACAGGGGGCAGTCGGCTACACCTTC. Protein: CASSQQGAVGYTF.

This chain connects TRBV29-1 to TRBJ1-4; 8 bases align to TRBD1. V lost 6 bases to trimming and J lost 7 bases; unmatched junction nucleotides: 7. The V gene's germline CDR1 is SQVTM and CDR2 ANQGSEA. This CDR3 has 13 residues. The CDR3 region is CSVIQGAGEKLFF. The DNA of the CDR3 is TGCAGCGTCATCCAGGGGGCCGGTGAAAAACTGTTTTTT.

The J gene is TRBJ1-5, the V gene TRBV6-1; 8 nucleotides line up with TRBD1. CDR3 size: 15 residues. V was clipped by 6 bases and J by 6 bases; unmatched bases: 10. CDR1 MNHNS and CDR2 SASEGT come from the germline V gene. The CDR3 DNA sequence: TGTGCCAGCAGGGAGACAGGGGCCTCGGGTCAGCCCCAGCATTTT. This sequence encodes CASRETGASGQPQHF.

In the case of this clone: This CDR3 is also generated by other DNA sequences in the sample. This chain connects TRBV18 to TRBJ1-1, with a weak D call TRBD1 (6 bases). V lost 3 bases and J lost 8, with 10 bases in between. CDR3 length equals 12 residues. Germline assignment: CDR1 KGHSH and CDR2 LQKENI. CDR3 loop: CASSPTGTEAFF. The DNA of the CDR3 is TGTGCCAGCTCACCTACAGGGACGGAAGCTTTCTTT.

In its sample, this clone was seen a few times. The gene calls are TRBV4-1 and TRBJ1-2, with 7 bases aligning to TRBD1. V was clipped by 8 bases and J by 1 base; unmatched bases: 13. The CDR3 consists of 16 residues. Germline values: CDR1 MGHRA, CDR2 YSYEKL. CDR3 in amino acids: CASEVSRDSDNYGYTF. CDR3 DNA: TGCGCCAGCGAGGTTTCACGGGACAGTGATAACTATGGCTACACCTTC.

This chain links TRBV5-6 with TRBJ2-1, with 12 positions matching TRBD2. Germline CDR1 SGHDT, CDR2 YYEEEE. The CDR3 contains 15 residues. Unmatched junction bases numbered 4, after V lost 4 bases and J lost 5 bases. In nucleotides, the CDR3 is TGTGCCAGCAGCCTACTAGCGGGAGGCAACAATGAGCAGTTCTTC. Residues: CASSLLAGGNNEQFF.

The V call is TRBV30, the J call TRBJ2-3; the match to TRBD2 covers 10 bases. The CDR3 totals 17 residues. The ends lost 0 bases at V and 0 bases at J; junction bases unmatched: 6. Germline V gives CDR1 GTSNPN, CDR2 SVGIG (reference sequence). CDR3: CAWSVSRTSGSTDTQYF. The CDR3 nucleotides read TGTGCCTGGAGTGTATCCCGGACTAGCGGTAGCACAGATACGCAGTATTTT.

The chain's CDR3 is CASSYSTPDNSPLHF. The DNA of the CDR3 is TGTGCCAGCAGTTACTCGACACCTGATAATTCACCCCTCCACTTT. The V and J genes are TRBV6-5 and TRBJ1-6; D is uncertain. V shed 0 bases and J shed 5 bases, with 8 bases lying between them. The germline V gene encodes CDR1 MNHEY and CDR2 SVGAGI. The CDR3 is made up of 15 amino acids.

V gene TRBV5-1 combines with J gene TRBJ2-3; TRBD2 might be the D (5 bases). Germline V gene sequence: CDR1 SGHRS, CDR2 YFSETQ. The CDR3 covers 17 residues. V was cut by 3 bases and J by 2 bases, with 19 bases left in between. CDR3 protein: CASSSGSLVGPTDTQYF. CDR3 in DNA: TGCGCCAGCAGCTCGGGATCGTTAGTAGGGCCCACAGATACGCAGTATTTT.

The rearrangement joins TRBV10-3 to TRBJ2-5; 9 bases agree with TRBD1. The CDR3 runs to 14 residues. V shed 6 bases and J 2 bases; nucleotides not matched to a gene: 4. From germline, CDR1 is ENHRY and CDR2 SYGVKD. The CDR3 loop is CAISQDRGQETQYF. DNA of the CDR3: TGTGCCATCAGCCAGGACAGGGGACAAGAGACCCAGTACTTC.